The 20 T cell receptor beta chains below all came from one sample that was sequenced in a study of blood T cell repertoires in COVID-19. Sequencing used immunoSEQ multiplex PCR; TCRdb keeps in-frame clones, though not all of them. The repertoire consists of some 140,000 clones, with around 76% occurring once and the leading ten covering about an eighth. The specimen sequenced was peripheral blood. These receptors came from a man of 80 years or more with acute or convalescent COVID-19.

The DNA of the CDR3 is TGTGCCAGCAGTTCCGATAGACTTACCTACGAGCAGTACTTC. Its protein is CASSSDRLTYEQYF. The chain is built from TRBV6-5 and TRBJ2-7, with D unresolved. V was shortened by 4 bases and J by 2 bases, with 12 bases between the two germline ends. Germline CDR1 and CDR2: MNHEY and SVGAGI. CDR3 length: 14 amino acids.

The chain joins TRBV7-2 to TRBJ2-5; a possible D gene is TRBD1 (6 bases). With 5 bases removed from V and 2 bases from J, the gap between germline ends came to 15 bases. The length of the CDR3 is 15 residues. Germline V gene lookup returns CDR1 SGHTA and CDR2 FQGNSA. CDR3 nucleotide sequence: TGTGCCAGCAGCGTCACCGGGACACCTCAAGAGACCCAGTACTTC. As protein: CASSVTGTPQETQYF.

The chain employs TRBV5-5 and TRBJ1-2; 8 bases fit TRBD1. The CDR3 is made up of 14 amino acids. CDR1 is SGHKS, CDR2 YYEKEE, per germline (reference sequence). V lost 5 bases, J lost 2 bases, and 5 bases stayed unmatched. CDR3 loop: CASSPGGANYGYTF. The CDR3 nucleotides are TGTGCCAGCAGTCCAGGGGGCGCAAACTATGGCTACACCTTC.

This clone has a single count. The genes are TRBV7-2 and TRBJ1-6; D remains unclear. V lost 3 bases and J lost 9, with 6 bases in between. Germline values: CDR1 SGHTA, CDR2 FQGNSA. There are 12 residues in the CDR3. The CDR3 nucleotides are TGTGCCAGCAGCTTTCCATTTTCACCCCTCCACTTT. It encodes CASSFPFSPLHF.

CDR3 sequence (DNA): TGTGCCAGCAGCTTAACCAGGGGGCATGAGCAGTTCTTC. Amino acid sequence: CASSLTRGHEQFF. The V and J genes are TRBV7-2 and TRBJ2-1, with 8 bases matching TRBD1. CDR3 length: 13 amino acids. V was pared by 2 bases and J by 8 bases, with 2 bases of the junction left unmatched. Germline-derived CDR1 and CDR2 are SGHTA and FQGNSA.

The V call is TRBV7-9, the J call TRBJ1-2, with D unresolved. Trimming removed 6 bases at V and 2 bases at J, with 16 bases between. CDR1 and CDR2 from the germline V gene are SEHNR and FQNEAQ (reference sequence). This CDR3 spans 15 amino acids. Here the CDR3 DNA reads TGTGCCAGCAGTTTCCCCGGAGACCGAAACTATGGCTACACCTTC. Protein sequence: CASSFPGDRNYGYTF.

The V and J genes are TRBV7-9 and TRBJ1-1; D gene ambiguous. Germline V gives CDR1 SEHNR, CDR2 FQNEAQ (reference sequence). Trimming left V 3 bases short and J 7 bases short, with 6 bases between. The CDR3 is 11 residues long. CDR3 loop: CASSLQDEAFF. Here the CDR3 DNA reads TGTGCCAGCAGCTTGCAGGATGAAGCTTTCTTT.

This clone was seen only a few times. The chain joins TRBV6-2 or TRBV6-3 to TRBJ2-2; D is ambiguous. Germline V CDR1 and CDR2: MNHEY, SVGEGT. V lost 4 bases to trimming and J lost 6 bases, with 9 bases between them. The CDR3 runs to 13 residues. CDR3: CASSFLGPGELFF. The CDR3 nucleotides read TGTGCCAGCAGTTTCCTTGGCCCCGGGGAGCTGTTTTTT.

V gene TRBV7-2 combines with J gene TRBJ2-3; D is unresolved. The germline V and J ends were trimmed by 3 bases and 2 bases, with 9 bases remaining between them. The CDR3 is 14 residues long. CDR1 SGHTA and CDR2 FQGNSA come from the germline V gene. Written as DNA, the CDR3 is TGTGCCAGCAGCTTGGCATCCTTCACAGATACGCAGTATTTT. This translates into CASSLASFTDTQYF.

This chain links TRBV5-5 with TRBJ1-1; D gene unclear. This CDR3 has 13 residues. CDR1 and CDR2 (germline): SGHKS, YYEKEE (reference sequence). V lost 2 bases to trimming and J lost 4 bases, with 9 bases between them. The CDR3: CASSLADGTEAFF. For the CDR3, the DNA is TGTGCCAGCAGCTTAGCCGATGGCACTGAAGCTTTCTTT.

CDR3 protein: CASSVRDTGADTQYF. The CDR3 region has the DNA TGTGCCAGCAGCGTCCGGGACACAGGAGCAGATACGCAGTATTTT. The genes are TRBV5-5 and TRBJ2-3; possibly TRBD1 for D (6 bases). The CDR3 contains 15 residues. CDR1 and CDR2 (germline): SGHKS, YYEKEE (reference sequence). V was clipped by 4 bases and J by 4 bases, with 16 bases between them. The whole variable domain, filled in from reference TRBV5-5 and TRBJ2-3, reads DAGVTQSPTHLIKTRGQQVTLRCSPISGHKSVSWYQQVLGQGPQFIFQYYEKEERGRGNFPDRFSARQFPNYSSELNVNALLLGDSALYLCASSVRDTGADTQYFGPGTRLTVL.

The V and J genes are TRBV5-4 and TRBJ2-7; D may be TRBD2 (6 bases). Trimming cost V 5 bases and J 4 bases, with 16 bases left between them. Germline V CDR1 and CDR2: SGHNT, YYREEE (reference sequence). This CDR3 region has 14 residues. CDR3 protein: CASSMNGGRYEQYF. CDR3 DNA: TGTGCCAGCAGTATGAATGGGGGGAGGTACGAGCAGTACTTC.

The V call is TRBV5-1, the J call TRBJ2-1; 12 nucleotides match TRBD2. In germline, CDR1 is SGHRS, CDR2 YFSETQ. The CDR3 length is 15 residues. The J segment lost 2 bases and the V segment lost 3 bases, leaving 0 bases of the junction unmatched. The CDR3 DNA reads as TGCGCCAGCAGCTGGACTAGCGGGGCCTACAATGAGCAGTTCTTC. Translated: CASSWTSGAYNEQFF.

The V call is TRBV12-3 or TRBV12-4, the J call TRBJ1-1; D is ambiguous. This CDR3 is 13 amino acids long. Trimming took 9 bases from V and 1 from J, leaving 12 bases between them. The CDR3 nucleotides read TGTGCCAGTCTCACTGCGGCGAACACTGAAGCTTTCTTT. This sequence encodes CASLTAANTEAFF.

The chain recombines TRBV20-1 with TRBJ2-5; 7 bases are shared with TRBD2. The V segment lost 3 bases and the J segment 4 bases; nucleotides outside the gene matches: 11. CDR3 length equals 15 residues. Per germline, CDR1 DFQATT and CDR2 SNEGSKA (reference sequence). The CDR3 loop is CSASLSGPGGETQYF. CDR3 in DNA: TGCAGTGCTAGTTTGTCGGGACCGGGGGGAGAGACCCAGTACTTC.

In its sample, this clone was seen once. The chain employs TRBV9 and TRBJ2-1; D is ambiguous. Trimming cost V 4 bases and J 4 bases, with 12 bases left between them. Germline CDR1 reads SGDLS; CDR2 reads YYNGEE. CDR3 length: 14 residues. CDR3 in amino acids: CASSPSPQYNEQFF. In DNA, the CDR3 is TGTGCCAGCAGCCCAAGCCCCCAATACAATGAGCAGTTCTTC.

This clone was detected only a few times. The V gene is TRBV18, the J gene TRBJ1-6; D unresolved. CDR3 length: 14 amino acids. Germline loops: CDR1 KGHSH, CDR2 LQKENI. V lost 2 bases, J lost 4 bases, and 6 bases lay in between. CDR3 sequence: CASSPADYNSPLHF. CDR3 sequence (DNA): TGTGCCAGCTCACCAGCAGATTATAATTCACCCCTCCACTTT.

Turning to this clone: The junction does not match germline at one end; this may be a read error. The chain combines TRBV5-1 with TRBJ1-2, with 7 bases identical to TRBD1. CDR3 length equals 14 residues. Germline V lookup: CDR1 SGHRS, CDR2 YFSETQ. CDR3 coding DNA: TGCGCCAGCAGTTTGGGACAGTCAGAGTATGGCTACACCTTC. This encodes CASSLGQSEYGYTF.

The chain recombines TRBV5-1 with TRBJ1-1; 7 bases are shared with TRBD1. CDR3 length: 14 amino acids. CDR1 and CDR2 (germline): SGHRS, YFSETQ. The trim removed 4 bases at V and 2 bases at J, leaving 5 bases unmatched. In DNA form, the CDR3 reads TGCGCCAGCAGCCCCGGGACAGCAAACACTGAAGCTTTCTTT. Its protein product is CASSPGTANTEAFF.

This sequence joins TRBV15 and TRBJ1-1; D is ambiguous. From germline, CDR1 is LNHNV and CDR2 YYDKDF (reference sequence). V was cut by 1 base and J by 5 bases, with 29 bases left in between. This CDR3 has 20 amino acids. The CDR3 reads CATSRVPTPPSFRGQTEAFF. The CDR3 coding sequence is TGTGCCACCAGCAGAGTGCCCACCCCCCCAAGCTTTCGAGGGCAGACTGAAGCTTTCTTT.